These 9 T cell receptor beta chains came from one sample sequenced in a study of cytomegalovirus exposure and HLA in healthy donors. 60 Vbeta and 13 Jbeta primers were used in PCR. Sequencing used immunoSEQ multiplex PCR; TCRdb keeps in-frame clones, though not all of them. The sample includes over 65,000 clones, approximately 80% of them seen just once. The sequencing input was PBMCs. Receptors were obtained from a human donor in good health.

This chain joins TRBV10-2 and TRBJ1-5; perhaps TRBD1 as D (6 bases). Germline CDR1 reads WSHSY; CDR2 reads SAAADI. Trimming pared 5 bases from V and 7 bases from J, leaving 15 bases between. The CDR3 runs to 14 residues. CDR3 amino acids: CASSPSGGRQPQHF. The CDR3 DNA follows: TGCGCCAGCAGTCCATCGGGGGGCCGCCAGCCCCAGCATTTT.

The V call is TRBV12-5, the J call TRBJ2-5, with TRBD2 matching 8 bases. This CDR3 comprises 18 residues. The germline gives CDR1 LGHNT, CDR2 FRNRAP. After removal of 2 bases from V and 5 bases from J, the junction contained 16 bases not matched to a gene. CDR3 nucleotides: TGTGCTAGTGGTTTGTCCGAGACTAGCGCACCGAGGGGGGAGACCCAGTACTTC. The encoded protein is CASGLSETSAPRGETQYF.

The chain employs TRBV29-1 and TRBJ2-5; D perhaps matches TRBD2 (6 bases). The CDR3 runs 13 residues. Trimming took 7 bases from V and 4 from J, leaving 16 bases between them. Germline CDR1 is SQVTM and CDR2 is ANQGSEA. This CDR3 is CSATPGGGETQYF. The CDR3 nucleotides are TGCAGCGCCACCCCCGGGGGTGGAGAGACCCAGTACTTC.

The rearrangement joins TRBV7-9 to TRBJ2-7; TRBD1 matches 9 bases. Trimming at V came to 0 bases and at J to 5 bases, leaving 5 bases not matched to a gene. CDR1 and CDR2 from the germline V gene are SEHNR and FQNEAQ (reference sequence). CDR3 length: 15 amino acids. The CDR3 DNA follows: TGTGCCAGCAGCTTAGCGATGGGACAGGGACACGAGCAGTACTTC. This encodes CASSLAMGQGHEQYF.

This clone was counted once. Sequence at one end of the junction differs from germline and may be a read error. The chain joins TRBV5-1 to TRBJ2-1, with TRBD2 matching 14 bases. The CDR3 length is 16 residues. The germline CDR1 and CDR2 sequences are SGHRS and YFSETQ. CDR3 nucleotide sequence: TGCGTCAGCAGCTTGGGACTAGCGGGGGTTGTCAATGAGCAGTTCTTC. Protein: CVSSLGLAGVVNEQFF.

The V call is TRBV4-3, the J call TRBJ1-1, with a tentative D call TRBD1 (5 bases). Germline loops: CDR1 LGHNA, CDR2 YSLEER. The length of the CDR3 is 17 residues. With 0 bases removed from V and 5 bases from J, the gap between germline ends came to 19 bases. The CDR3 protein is CASSQDPPGGEGTEAFF. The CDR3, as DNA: TGCGCCAGCAGCCAAGATCCCCCGGGGGGAGAGGGGACTGAAGCTTTCTTT.

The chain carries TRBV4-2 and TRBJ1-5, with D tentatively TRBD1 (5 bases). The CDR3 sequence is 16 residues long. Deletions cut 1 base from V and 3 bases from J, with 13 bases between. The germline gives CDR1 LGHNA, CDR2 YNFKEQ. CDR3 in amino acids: CASSQGGAVDNQPQHF. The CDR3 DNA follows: TGTGCCAGCAGCCAAGGTGGGGCGGTCGACAATCAGCCCCAGCATTTT.

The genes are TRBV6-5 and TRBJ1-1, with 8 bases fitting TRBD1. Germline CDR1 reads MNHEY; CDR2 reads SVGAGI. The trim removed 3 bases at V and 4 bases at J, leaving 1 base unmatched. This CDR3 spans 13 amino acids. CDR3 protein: CASSYTGGTEAFF. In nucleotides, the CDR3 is TGTGCCAGCAGTTATACAGGGGGCACTGAAGCTTTCTTT.

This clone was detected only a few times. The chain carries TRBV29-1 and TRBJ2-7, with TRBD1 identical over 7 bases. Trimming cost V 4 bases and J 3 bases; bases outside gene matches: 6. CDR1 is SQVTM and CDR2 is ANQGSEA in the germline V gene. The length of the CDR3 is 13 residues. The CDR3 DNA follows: TGCAGCGTTGGAACAGGGGAAGGCTACGAGCAGTACTTC. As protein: CSVGTGEGYEQYF.